The 7 T cell receptor beta chains listed next were all sequenced from one sample in a study of cytomegalovirus exposure and HLA in healthy donors. The PCR had 60 Vbeta and 13 Jbeta primers. Only in-frame clones appear in the TCRdb table, and some are missing; sequencing was by immunoSEQ multiplex PCR. The top ten hold around 6% of the sample, which has about 140,000 clones, around 66% seen once. The sequenced sample was PBMCs. Receptors were obtained from a woman aged 60-75 years in good health and CMV-seronegative.

The chain joins TRBV7-2 to TRBJ2-7; 8 bases line up with TRBD1. V lost 6 bases, J lost 0 bases, and 13 bases stayed unmatched. This CDR3 has 17 amino acids. In germline, CDR1 is SGHTA, CDR2 FQGNSA. The CDR3 protein is CASSWGTGYSGSYEQYF. CDR3 nucleotide sequence: TGTGCCAGCAGTTGGGGGACAGGCTATAGCGGCTCCTACGAGCAGTACTTC. Drawing the rest from reference TRBV7-2 and TRBJ2-7, the complete variable domain is GAGVSQSPSNKVTEKGKDVELRCDPISGHTALYWYRQSLGQGLEFLIYFQGNSAPDKSGLPSDRFSAERTGGSVSTLTIQRTQQEDSAVYLCASSWGTGYSGSYEQYFGPGTRLTVT.

This clone appeared once. The chain combines TRBV15 with TRBJ2-7, with D unclear. Trimming left V 0 bases short and J 2 bases short, with 2 bases between. Germline CDR1 reads LNHNV; CDR2 reads YYDKDF (reference sequence). The CDR3 has 12 residues. CDR3 DNA sequence: TGTGCCACCAGCAGAGATACCTACGAGCAGTACTTC. It specifies CATSRDTYEQYF.

The CDR3 DNA follows: TGTGCCAGCAGCAAAGTGGGGCTAGCGTTGAGCTCCTACAATGAGCAGTTCTTC. It translates to CASSKVGLALSSYNEQFF. The rearrangement links TRBV21-1 to TRBJ2-1; no DNA check was done on the table's D call, TRBD2. TRBV21-1 is a pseudogene segment. There are 18 residues in the CDR3.

This clone was observed a few times. The chain carries TRBV6-5 and TRBJ1-4; the D gene is possibly TRBD1 (5 bases). V was trimmed by 2 bases and J by 8 bases, leaving 12 bases between them. This CDR3 has 14 residues. The germline V gene has CDR1 MNHEY and CDR2 SVGAGI. CDR3 sequence (DNA): TGTGCCAGCAGTTACGTGGGGCTCAGAGAAAAACTGTTTTTT. Its translation: CASSYVGLREKLFF.

The rearrangement uses TRBV19 and TRBJ2-3; 9 bases line up with TRBD1. The CDR3 has 16 residues. V shed 2 bases, J shed 3 bases, and the junction held 6 bases outside the gene matches. The germline V gene has CDR1 LNHDA and CDR2 SQIVND (reference sequence). The CDR3 DNA is TGTGCCAGTAGTATACCCGGGACAGGGACTACAGATACGCAGTATTTT. Translated, it gives CASSIPGTGTTDTQYF.

The rearrangement uses TRBV28 and TRBJ2-7, with 10 nucleotides matching TRBD1. Germline CDR1 and CDR2: MDHEN and SYDVKM. The CDR3 extends over 14 amino acids. J gave up 3 bases and V 6 bases, and 5 bases lay outside the gene matches. CDR3: CASRGRDRGYEQYF. Here the CDR3 DNA reads TGTGCCAGCAGGGGACGGGACAGGGGCTACGAGCAGTACTTC.

The DNA for the CDR3 is TGTGCCAGCATTCAGCAAGGGGGCAGAGGGACTGAAGCTTTCTTT. Encoded protein: CASIQQGGRGTEAFF. The genes are TRBV6-5 and TRBJ1-1; TRBD1 agrees at 7 bases. CDR1 is MNHEY, CDR2 SVGAGI, per germline. The CDR3 has 15 residues. Trimming at V came to 7 bases and at J to 5 bases, leaving 13 bases not matched to a gene.